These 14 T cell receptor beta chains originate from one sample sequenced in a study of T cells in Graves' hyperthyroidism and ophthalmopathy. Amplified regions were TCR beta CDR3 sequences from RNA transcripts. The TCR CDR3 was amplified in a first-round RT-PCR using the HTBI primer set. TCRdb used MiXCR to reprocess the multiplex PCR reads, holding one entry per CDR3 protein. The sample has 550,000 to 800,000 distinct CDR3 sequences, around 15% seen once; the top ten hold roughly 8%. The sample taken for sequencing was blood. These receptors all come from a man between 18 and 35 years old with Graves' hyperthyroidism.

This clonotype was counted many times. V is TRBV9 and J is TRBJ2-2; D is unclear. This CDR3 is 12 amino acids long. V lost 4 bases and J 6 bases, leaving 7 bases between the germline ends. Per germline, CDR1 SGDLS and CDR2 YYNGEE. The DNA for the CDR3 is TGTGCCAGCAGCTTAATTGCCGGGGAGCTGTTTTTT. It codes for CASSLIAGELFF. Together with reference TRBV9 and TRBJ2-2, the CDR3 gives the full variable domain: DSGVTQTPKHLITATGQRVTLRCSPRSGDLSVYWYQQSLDQGLQFLIQYYNGEERAKGNILERFSAQQFPDLHSELNLSSLELGDSALYFCASSLIAGELFFGEGSRLTVL.

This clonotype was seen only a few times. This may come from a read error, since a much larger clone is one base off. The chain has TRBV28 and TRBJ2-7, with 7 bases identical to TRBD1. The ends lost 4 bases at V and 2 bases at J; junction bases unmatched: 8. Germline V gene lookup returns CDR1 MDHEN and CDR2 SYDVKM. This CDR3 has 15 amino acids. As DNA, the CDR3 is TGTGCCAGCAGTTCACCTGTAGGGGGCCCCTACGAGCAGTACTTC. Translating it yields CASSSPVGGPYEQYF. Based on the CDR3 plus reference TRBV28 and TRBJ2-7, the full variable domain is DVKVTQSSRYLVKRTGEKVFLECVQDMDHENMFWYRQDPGLGLRLIYFSYDVKMKEKGDIPEGYSVSREKKERFSLILESASTNQTSMYLCASSSPVGGPYEQYFGPGTRLTVT.

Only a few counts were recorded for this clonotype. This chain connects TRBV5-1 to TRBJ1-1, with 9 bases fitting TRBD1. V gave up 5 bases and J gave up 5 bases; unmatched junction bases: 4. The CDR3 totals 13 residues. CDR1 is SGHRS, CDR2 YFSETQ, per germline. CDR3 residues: CASRGQGRTEAFF. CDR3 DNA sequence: TGCGCCAGCAGGGGACAGGGTAGGACTGAAGCTTTCTTT.

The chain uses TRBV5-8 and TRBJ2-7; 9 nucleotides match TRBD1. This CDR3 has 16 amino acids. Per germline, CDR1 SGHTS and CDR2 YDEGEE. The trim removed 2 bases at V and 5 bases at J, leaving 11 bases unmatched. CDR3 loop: CASSFNRGHGMDEQYF. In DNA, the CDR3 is TGTGCCAGCAGCTTTAACAGGGGGCACGGTATGGACGAGCAGTACTTC. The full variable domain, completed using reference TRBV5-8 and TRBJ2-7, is EAGVTQSPTHLIKTRGQQATLRCSPISGHTSVYWYQQALGLGLQFLLWYDEGEERNRGNFPPRFSGRQFPNYSSELNVNALELEDSALYLCASSFNRGHGMDEQYFGPGTRLTVT.

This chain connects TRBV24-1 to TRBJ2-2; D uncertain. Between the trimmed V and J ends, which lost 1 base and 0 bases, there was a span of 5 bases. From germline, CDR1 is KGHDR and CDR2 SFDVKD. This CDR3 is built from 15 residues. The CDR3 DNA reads TGTGCCACCAGTGATTTCCCCGCGAACACCGGGGAGCTGTTTTTT. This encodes CATSDFPANTGELFF.

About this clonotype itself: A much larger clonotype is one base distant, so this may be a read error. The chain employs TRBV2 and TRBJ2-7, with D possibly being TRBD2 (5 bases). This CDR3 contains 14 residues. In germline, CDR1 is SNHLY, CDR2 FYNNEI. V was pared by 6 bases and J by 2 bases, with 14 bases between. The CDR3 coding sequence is TGTGCCAGCAGGACCGGGATAGGGACCTACGAGCAGTACTTC. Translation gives CASRTGIGTYEQYF.

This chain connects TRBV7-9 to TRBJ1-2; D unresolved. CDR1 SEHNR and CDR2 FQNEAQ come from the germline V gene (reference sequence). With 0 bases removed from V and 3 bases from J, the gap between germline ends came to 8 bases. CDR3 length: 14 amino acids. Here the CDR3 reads CASSLAGWDYGYTF. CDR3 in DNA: TGTGCCAGCAGCTTAGCGGGGTGGGACTATGGCTACACCTTC.

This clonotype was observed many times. The CDR3 DNA reads as TGCGCCAGCAGCTTCGGCCAGGGCCCTGGCGAGCAGTACTTC. Protein product: CASSFGQGPGEQYF. The J gene is TRBJ2-7, the V gene TRBV5-1; possibly TRBD1 for D (5 bases). The CDR3 length is 14 residues. V dropped 2 bases and J dropped 6 bases, with 15 bases sitting between them. Germline V gene sequence: CDR1 SGHRS, CDR2 YFSETQ.

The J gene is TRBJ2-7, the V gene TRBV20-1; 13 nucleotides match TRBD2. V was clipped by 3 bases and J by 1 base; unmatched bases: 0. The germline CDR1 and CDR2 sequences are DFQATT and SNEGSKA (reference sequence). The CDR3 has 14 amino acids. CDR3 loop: CSARGLAGSYEQYF. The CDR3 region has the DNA TGCAGTGCTAGGGGACTAGCGGGATCCTACGAGCAGTACTTC.

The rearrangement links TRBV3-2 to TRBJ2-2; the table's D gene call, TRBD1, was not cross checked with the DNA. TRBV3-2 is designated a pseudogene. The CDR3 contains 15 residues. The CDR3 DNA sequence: TGTGCCAGCAGCCCACCGACGGGGGCGGCCGGGGAGCTGTTTTTT. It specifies CASSPPTGAAGELFF.

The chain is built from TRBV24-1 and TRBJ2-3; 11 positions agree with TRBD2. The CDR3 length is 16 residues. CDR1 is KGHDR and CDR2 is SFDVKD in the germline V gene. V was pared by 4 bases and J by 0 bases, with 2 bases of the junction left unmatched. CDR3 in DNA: TGTGCCACCAGTGAACCTAGCGGGAGGAGCACAGATACGCAGTATTTT. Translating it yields CATSEPSGRSTDTQYF.

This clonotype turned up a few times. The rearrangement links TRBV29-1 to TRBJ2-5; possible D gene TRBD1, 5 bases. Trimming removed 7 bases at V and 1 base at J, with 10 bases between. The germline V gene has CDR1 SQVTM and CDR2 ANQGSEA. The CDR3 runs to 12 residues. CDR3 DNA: TGCAGCGCGGACAACACCCAAGAGACCCAGTACTTC. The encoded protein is CSADNTQETQYF. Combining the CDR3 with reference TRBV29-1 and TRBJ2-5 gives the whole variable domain SAVISQKPSRDICQRGTSLTIQCQVDSQVTMMFWYRQQPGQSLTLIATANQGSEATYESGFVIDKFPISRPNLTFSTLTVSNMSPEDSSIYLCSADNTQETQYFGPGTRLLVL.

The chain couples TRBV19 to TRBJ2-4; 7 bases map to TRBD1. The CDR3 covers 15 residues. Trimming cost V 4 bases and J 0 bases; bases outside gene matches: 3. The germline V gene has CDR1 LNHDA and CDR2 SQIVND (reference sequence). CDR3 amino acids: CASSTPGGAKNIQYF. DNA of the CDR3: TGTGCCAGTAGTACTCCAGGGGGAGCCAAAAACATTCAGTACTTC.

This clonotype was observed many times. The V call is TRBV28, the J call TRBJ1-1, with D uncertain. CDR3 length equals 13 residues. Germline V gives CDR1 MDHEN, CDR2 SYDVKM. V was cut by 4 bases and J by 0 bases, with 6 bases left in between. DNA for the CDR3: TGTGCCAGCAGTTCGCCCCTGAACACTGAAGCTTTCTTT. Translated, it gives CASSSPLNTEAFF.